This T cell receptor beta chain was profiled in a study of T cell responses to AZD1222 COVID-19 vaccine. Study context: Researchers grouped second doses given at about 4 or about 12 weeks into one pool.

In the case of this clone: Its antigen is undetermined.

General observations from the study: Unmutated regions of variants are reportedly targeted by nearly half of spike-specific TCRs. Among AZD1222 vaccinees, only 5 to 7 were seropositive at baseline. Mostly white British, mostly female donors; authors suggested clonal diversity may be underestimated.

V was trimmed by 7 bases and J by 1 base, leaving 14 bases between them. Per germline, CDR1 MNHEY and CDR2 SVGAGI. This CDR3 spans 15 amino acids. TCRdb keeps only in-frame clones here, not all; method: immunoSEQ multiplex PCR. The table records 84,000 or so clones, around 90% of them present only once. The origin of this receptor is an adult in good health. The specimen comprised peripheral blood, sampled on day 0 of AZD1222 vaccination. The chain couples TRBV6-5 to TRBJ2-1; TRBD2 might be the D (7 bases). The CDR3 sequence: CASIGGGGSYNEQFF. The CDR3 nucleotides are TGTGCCAGCATCGGGGGAGGGGGTTCCTACAATGAGCAGTTCTTC.